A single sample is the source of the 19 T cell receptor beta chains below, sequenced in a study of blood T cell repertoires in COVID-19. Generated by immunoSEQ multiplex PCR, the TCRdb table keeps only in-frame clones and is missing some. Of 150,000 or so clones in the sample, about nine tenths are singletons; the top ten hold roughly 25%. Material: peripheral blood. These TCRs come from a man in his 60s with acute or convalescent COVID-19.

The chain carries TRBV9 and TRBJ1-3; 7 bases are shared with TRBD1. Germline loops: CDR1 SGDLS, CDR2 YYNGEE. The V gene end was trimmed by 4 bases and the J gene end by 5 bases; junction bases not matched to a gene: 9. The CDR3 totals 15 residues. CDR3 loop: CASSLNTGDRNTIYF. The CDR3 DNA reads TGTGCCAGCAGCTTAAATACAGGGGACCGAAACACCATATATTTT.

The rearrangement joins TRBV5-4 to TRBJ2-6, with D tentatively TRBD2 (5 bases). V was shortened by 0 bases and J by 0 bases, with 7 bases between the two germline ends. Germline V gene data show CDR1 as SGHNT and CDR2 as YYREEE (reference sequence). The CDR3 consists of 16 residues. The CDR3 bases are TGTGCCAGCAGCTTGGATGGACTCTCTGGGGCCAACGTCCTGACTTTC. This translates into CASSLDGLSGANVLTF.

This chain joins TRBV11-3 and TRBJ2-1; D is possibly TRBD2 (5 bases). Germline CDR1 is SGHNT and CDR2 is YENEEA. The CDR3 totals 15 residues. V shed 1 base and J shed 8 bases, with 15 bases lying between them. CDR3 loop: CASSLGAFGRDEQFF. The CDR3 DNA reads TGTGCCAGCAGCTTAGGAGCGTTTGGGCGGGATGAGCAGTTCTTC.

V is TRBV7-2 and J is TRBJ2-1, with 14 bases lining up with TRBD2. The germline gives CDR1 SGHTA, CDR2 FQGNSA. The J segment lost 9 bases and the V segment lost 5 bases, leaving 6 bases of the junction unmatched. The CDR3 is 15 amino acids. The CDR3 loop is CASSLGLAGAGEQFF. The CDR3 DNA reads TGTGCCAGCAGCCTGGGACTAGCGGGAGCGGGTGAGCAGTTCTTC.

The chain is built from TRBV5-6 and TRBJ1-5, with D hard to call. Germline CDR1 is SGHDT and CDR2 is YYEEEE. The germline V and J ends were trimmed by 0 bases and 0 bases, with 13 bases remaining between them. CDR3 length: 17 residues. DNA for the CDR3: TGTGCCAGCAGCTTGGAAGGCGGGGTCCCTAGCAATCAGCCCCAGCATTTT. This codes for CASSLEGGVPSNQPQHF.

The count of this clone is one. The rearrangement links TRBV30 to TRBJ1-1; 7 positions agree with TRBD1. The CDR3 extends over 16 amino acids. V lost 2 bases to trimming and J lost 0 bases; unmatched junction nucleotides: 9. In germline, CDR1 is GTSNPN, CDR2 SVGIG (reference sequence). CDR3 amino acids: CAWSLLMTGMNTEAFF. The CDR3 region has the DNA TGTGCCTGGAGTCTTTTGATGACAGGGATGAACACTGAAGCTTTCTTT.

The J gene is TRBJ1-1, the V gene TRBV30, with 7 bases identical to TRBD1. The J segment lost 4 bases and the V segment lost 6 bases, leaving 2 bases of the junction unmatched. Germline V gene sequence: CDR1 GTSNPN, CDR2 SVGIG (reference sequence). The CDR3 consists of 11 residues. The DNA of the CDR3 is TGTGCCTGTCAGGGGGTCACTGAAGCTTTCTTT. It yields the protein CACQGVTEAFF.

The CDR3 DNA follows: TGTGCCAGCAAAAAGGACAGTAACTATGGCTACACCTTC. Protein product: CASKKDSNYGYTF. The chain combines TRBV12-3 or TRBV12-4 with TRBJ1-2, with D maybe TRBD1 (6 bases). V was clipped by 7 bases and J by 1 base, with 10 bases between them. The CDR3 covers 13 residues.

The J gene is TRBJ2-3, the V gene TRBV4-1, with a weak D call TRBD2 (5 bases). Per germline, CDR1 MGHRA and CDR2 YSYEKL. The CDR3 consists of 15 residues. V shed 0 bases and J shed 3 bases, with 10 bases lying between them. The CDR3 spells CASSQETRETDTQYF. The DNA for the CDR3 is TGCGCCAGCAGCCAAGAGACACGGGAAACAGATACGCAGTATTTT.

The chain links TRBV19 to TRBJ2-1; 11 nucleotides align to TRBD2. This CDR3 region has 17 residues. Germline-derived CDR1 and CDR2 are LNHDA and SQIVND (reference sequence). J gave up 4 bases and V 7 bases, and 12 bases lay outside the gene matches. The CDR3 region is CASNLKGTSGGYNEQFF. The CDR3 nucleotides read TGTGCCAGTAACCTTAAGGGAACTAGCGGGGGATACAATGAGCAGTTCTTC.

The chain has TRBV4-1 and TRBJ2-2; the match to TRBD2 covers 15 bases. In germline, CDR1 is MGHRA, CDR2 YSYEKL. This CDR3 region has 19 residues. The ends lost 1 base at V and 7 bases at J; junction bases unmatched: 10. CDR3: CASSQVPGLAGGRVGELFF. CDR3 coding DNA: TGCGCCAGCAGCCAAGTCCCCGGACTAGCGGGAGGGAGGGTCGGGGAGCTGTTTTTT.

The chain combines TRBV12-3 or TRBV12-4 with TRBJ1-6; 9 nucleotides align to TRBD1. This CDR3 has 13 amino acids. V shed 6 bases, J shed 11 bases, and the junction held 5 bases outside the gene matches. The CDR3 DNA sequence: TGTGCCAGCAGGGGACAGGGTGCGGCACCCCTCCACTTT. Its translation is CASRGQGAAPLHF.

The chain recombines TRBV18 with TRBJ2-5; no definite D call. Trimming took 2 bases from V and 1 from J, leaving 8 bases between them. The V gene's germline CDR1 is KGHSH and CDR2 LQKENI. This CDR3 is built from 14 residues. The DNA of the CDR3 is TGTGCCAGCTCACCATCACAGTCCCAAGAGACCCAGTACTTC. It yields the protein CASSPSQSQETQYF. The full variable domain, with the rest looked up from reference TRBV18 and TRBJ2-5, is NAGVMQNPRHLVRRRGQEARLRCSPMKGHSHVYWYRQLPEEGLKFMVYLQKENIIDESGMPKERFSAEFPKEGPSILRIQQVVRGDSAAYFCASSPSQSQETQYFGPGTRLLVL.

CDR3 DNA: TGTGCCAGCAGCATGACAGGGGGCACAATCGCCACTGAAGCTTTCTTT. As protein: CASSMTGGTIATEAFF. The chain employs TRBV5-6 and TRBJ1-1; 10 bases fit TRBD1. The CDR3 length is 16 residues. Germline V gives CDR1 SGHDT, CDR2 YYEEEE. V shed 4 bases and J 4 bases; nucleotides not matched to a gene: 10.

Written as DNA, the CDR3 is TGTGCCAGCAGCGCCACAGGTGCCCAAGAGACCCAGTACTTC. This sequence encodes CASSATGAQETQYF. J is TRBJ2-5 and V is TRBV9, with a tentative D call TRBD1 (5 bases). The germline CDR1 and CDR2 sequences are SGDLS and YYNGEE. CDR3 length equals 14 residues. V lost 3 bases to trimming and J lost 1 base, with 10 bases between them.

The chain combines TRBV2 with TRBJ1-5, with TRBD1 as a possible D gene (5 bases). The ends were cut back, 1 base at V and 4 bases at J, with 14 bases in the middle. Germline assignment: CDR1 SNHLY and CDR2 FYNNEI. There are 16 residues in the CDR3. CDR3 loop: CASSEGGLGGNQPQHF. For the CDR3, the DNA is TGTGCCAGCAGTGAAGGGGGCCTCGGAGGGAATCAGCCCCAGCATTTT.

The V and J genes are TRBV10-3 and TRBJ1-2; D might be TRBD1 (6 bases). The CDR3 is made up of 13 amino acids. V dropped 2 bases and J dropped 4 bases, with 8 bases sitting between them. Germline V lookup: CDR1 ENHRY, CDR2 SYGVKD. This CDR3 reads CAISEQGSYGYTF. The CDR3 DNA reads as TGTGCCATCAGTGAGCAGGGGTCCTATGGCTACACCTTC.

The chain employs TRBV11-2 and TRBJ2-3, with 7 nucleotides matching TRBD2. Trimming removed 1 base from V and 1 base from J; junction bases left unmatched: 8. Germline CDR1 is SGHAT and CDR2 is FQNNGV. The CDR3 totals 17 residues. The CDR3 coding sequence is TGTGCCAGCAGCTTAGGATCGAGGGCGGGGGGCACAGATACGCAGTATTTT. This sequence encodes CASSLGSRAGGTDTQYF.

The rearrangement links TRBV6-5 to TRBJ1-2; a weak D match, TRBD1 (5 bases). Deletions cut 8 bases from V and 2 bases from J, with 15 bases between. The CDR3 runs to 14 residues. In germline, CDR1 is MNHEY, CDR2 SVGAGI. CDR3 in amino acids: CASGRAGGNYGYTF. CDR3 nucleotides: TGTGCCAGCGGCAGGGCGGGAGGGAACTATGGCTACACCTTC.